The next 28 T cell receptor beta chains were all read from a single sample in a study of identical twins (dated by TCRdb to 2015 to 2016). Library preparation was by 5' RACE. TCRdb names Illumina HiSeq 2000 as the instrument used. Using fastp at Q25 and MiXCR, TCRdb reprocessed the public reads and kept productive beta chains. When rows share a CDR3 protein, they turn into one entry using the most common DNA and genes. Present in this sample are fewer than 500,000 distinct CDR3 sequences, 13% to 15% of which were seen just once. Approximately 0.9% of the sample comes from the top ten. The same data also contributed to another study, on yellow fever vaccine responses in identical twins.

The specimen was CD4+ T cells sorted from blood. The receptors were gathered from a woman aged 18-29 years in good health.

This clonotype has just a few counts. The DNA of the CDR3 is TGCGCCAGCAGCCAAGTTTCCAGAACAGATACGCAGTATTTT. This gives the protein CASSQVSRTDTQYF. V is TRBV4-3 and J is TRBJ2-3, with no clear D. The CDR3 is made up of 14 amino acids. In germline, CDR1 is LGHNA, CDR2 YSLEER. V lost 1 base, J lost 3 bases, and 8 bases lay in between.

This clonotype has a count of ten or more. The J gene is TRBJ2-1, the V gene TRBV20-1; the match to TRBD1 covers 9 bases. The CDR3 runs 15 residues. With 3 bases clipped from V and 3 bases from J, the junction kept 6 bases outside the gene matches. CDR1 is DFQATT, CDR2 SNEGSKA, per germline (reference sequence). The CDR3, as DNA: TGCAGTGCTAGGTCGGGACAGGGAATCTACAATGAGCAGTTCTTC. Amino acid sequence: CSARSGQGIYNEQFF.

This sequence joins TRBV18 and TRBJ2-3; 8 bases are shared with TRBD2. Germline V CDR1 and CDR2: KGHSH, LQKENI. This CDR3 region has 16 residues. V gave up 4 bases and J gave up 5 bases; unmatched junction bases: 11. In nucleotides, the CDR3 is TGTGCCAGCTCACAGCCTGGACTAGCCTTTGGAGATACGCAGTATTTT. This gives the protein CASSQPGLAFGDTQYF.

This sequence joins TRBV7-9 and TRBJ2-3; D remains unclear. Trimming removed 7 bases from V and 2 bases from J, with 7 bases in between. There are 12 residues in the CDR3. In germline, CDR1 is SEHNR, CDR2 FQNEAQ (reference sequence). This chain's CDR3 is CASTFFTDTQYF. The CDR3, as DNA: TGTGCCAGCACTTTTTTCACAGATACGCAGTATTTT. The whole variable domain, filled in from reference TRBV7-9 and TRBJ2-3, reads DTGVSQNPRHKITKRGQNVTFRCDPISEHNRLYWYRQTLGQGPEFLTYFQNEAQLEKSRLLSDRFSAERPKGSFSTLEIQRTEQGDSAMYLCASTFFTDTQYFGPGTRLTVL.

The V gene is TRBV4-3, the J gene TRBJ2-5; no definite D call. The CDR3 has 15 amino acids. Germline CDR1 LGHNA, CDR2 YSLEER. V was trimmed by 1 base and J by 1 base, leaving 10 bases between them. The CDR3 reads CASSQGQGSQETQYF. DNA for the CDR3: TGCGCCAGCAGCCAAGGCCAAGGTTCCCAAGAGACCCAGTACTTC.

The V call is TRBV15, the J call TRBJ2-1; TRBD1 matches at 10 bases. Losses at the gene ends were 5 bases for V and 12 bases for J; bases not matched to a gene: 10. Germline CDR1 is LNHNV and CDR2 is YYDKDF (reference sequence). CDR3 size: 14 residues. The CDR3 DNA reads TGTGCCACCAGCGACATAGGACAGGGGGTCAGGCAGTTCTTC. Protein: CATSDIGQGVRQFF.

There are a few counts of this clonotype. The rearrangement uses TRBV25-1 and TRBJ2-7; 7 bases agree with TRBD2. CDR1 MGHDK and CDR2 SYGVNS come from the germline V gene. The junction had 8 bases not matched to a gene; V was cut back by 2 bases and J by 4 bases. This CDR3 is 15 amino acids long. For the CDR3, the DNA is TGTGCCAGCAGTGAAGCCCAACTCGGGAGGTACGAGCAGTACTTC. This encodes CASSEAQLGRYEQYF.

The J gene is TRBJ1-4, the V gene TRBV4-3; no clear D. With 4 bases removed from V and 3 bases from J, the gap between germline ends came to 15 bases. Germline loops: CDR1 LGHNA, CDR2 YSLEER. This CDR3 is 16 amino acids long. CDR3 protein: CASSRSARGANEKLFF. The CDR3 DNA reads TGCGCCAGCAGCCGAAGCGCCCGGGGTGCTAATGAAAAACTGTTTTTT.

J is TRBJ2-1 and V is TRBV28; D perhaps matches TRBD2 (6 bases). The CDR3 extends over 14 amino acids. Germline V gene sequence: CDR1 MDHEN, CDR2 SYDVKM. V lost 6 bases, J lost 9 bases, and 18 bases lay in between. CDR3 DNA sequence: TGTGCCAGCAGAACGGCGGGAATTTCGGCTGAGCAGTTCTTC. Protein sequence: CASRTAGISAEQFF.

This clonotype occurred many times. The chain links TRBV20-1 to TRBJ2-5; D is ambiguous. V lost 1 base and J 0 bases, leaving 9 bases between the germline ends. The CDR3 loop spans 14 amino acids. The V gene's germline CDR1 is DFQATT and CDR2 SNEGSKA (reference sequence). CDR3: CSARVTLYQETQYF. As DNA, the CDR3 is TGCAGTGCTAGAGTTACGTTGTACCAAGAGACCCAGTACTTC.

The CDR3 reads CASSQEGRLAGGQYEQYF. The CDR3 DNA reads TGTGCCAGCAGCCAAGAAGGTCGACTAGCGGGGGGGCAATACGAGCAGTACTTC. The chain links TRBV4-2 to TRBJ2-7, with 14 bases matching TRBD2. Germline V gene data show CDR1 as LGHNA and CDR2 as YNFKEQ. V gave up 0 bases and J gave up 4 bases; unmatched junction bases: 8. CDR3 size: 18 residues.

This clonotype was seen repeatedly, ten times or more. CDR3 amino acids: CAISGLAGVSEQYF. The CDR3 coding sequence is TGTGCCATCAGTGGGCTAGCGGGAGTTTCCGAGCAGTACTTC. J is TRBJ2-7 and V is TRBV10-3, with 10 bases aligning to TRBD2. Unmatched junction bases numbered 6, after V lost 4 bases and J lost 6 bases. Germline V lookup: CDR1 ENHRY, CDR2 SYGVKD. The CDR3 spans 14 residues.

The rearrangement uses TRBV21-1 and TRBJ2-7; the table gives TRBD1 as D, unverified against the DNA. TRBV21-1 is flagged as a pseudogene. CDR3 length: 15 residues. The CDR3 sequence is CASGSGGGISYEQYF. CDR3 coding DNA: TGTGCCAGCGGTAGCGGGGGCGGGATCTCGTACGAGCAGTACTTC.

This clonotype was detected once. CDR3 region: CASSYLGLAGANYEQYF. Written as DNA, the CDR3 is TGTGCCAGCAGTTATCTAGGACTAGCGGGAGCCAACTACGAGCAGTACTTC. The rearrangement joins TRBV27 to TRBJ2-7, with 13 bases aligning to TRBD2. The CDR3 has 17 amino acids. Germline CDR1 MNHEY, CDR2 SMNVEV (reference sequence). The V segment lost 4 bases and the J segment 3 bases; nucleotides outside the gene matches: 9.

The chain recombines TRBV20-1 with TRBJ2-2; 7 positions match TRBD2. Germline V gene data show CDR1 as DFQATT and CDR2 as SNEGSKA (reference sequence). With V trimmed by 3 bases and J by 1 base, 5 bases remained unmatched. The CDR3 has 15 amino acids. The CDR3, as DNA: TGCAGTGCTAGGGAGAGCGGGAAGAACACCGGGGAGCTGTTTTTT. Translated: CSARESGKNTGELFF.

The table lists this clonotype with many counts. The CDR3: CASSLGSLGSNYGYTF. The DNA for the CDR3 is TGTGCCAGCAGCTTAGGGTCTTTGGGATCTAACTATGGCTACACCTTC. The chain has TRBV7-2 and TRBJ1-2; D is undetermined. The CDR3 has 16 residues. Germline V CDR1 and CDR2: SGHTA, FQGNSA. Trimming cost V 1 base and J 0 bases, with 12 bases left between them.

The sample holds a few counts of this clonotype. This chain links TRBV3-1 with TRBJ2-2, with D unclear. V lost 0 bases to trimming and J lost 4 bases, with 12 bases between them. CDR3 length: 16 residues. The germline V gene encodes CDR1 LGHDT and CDR2 YNNKEL (reference sequence). CDR3 coding DNA: TGTGCCAGCAGCCAAGATAGGTCAAAAACCACCGGGGAGCTGTTTTTT. Protein sequence: CASSQDRSKTTGELFF.

This clonotype occurred many times. The rearrangement joins TRBV15 to TRBJ2-3; no definite D call. With 8 bases removed from V and 4 bases from J, the gap between germline ends came to 19 bases. CDR1 and CDR2 from the germline V gene are LNHNV and YYDKDF (reference sequence). This CDR3 comprises 15 residues. Here the CDR3 reads CATQIRSSRSDTQYF. In nucleotides, the CDR3 is TGTGCCACCCAAATCCGTAGTAGTAGGTCAGATACGCAGTATTTT.

This clonotype has a count of ten or more. J is TRBJ2-3 and V is TRBV27; 9 bases are shared with TRBD1. Unmatched junction bases numbered 6, after V lost 5 bases and J lost 3 bases. CDR3 length: 15 residues. Germline assignment: CDR1 MNHEY and CDR2 SMNVEV (reference sequence). CDR3 nucleotides: TGTGCCAGCAGTGCACGGACAGGGGTAACAGATACGCAGTATTTT. Its protein is CASSARTGVTDTQYF.

This rearrangement joins TRBV12-3 or TRBV12-4 to TRBJ2-1; weak D call: TRBD2 (5 bases). The length of the CDR3 is 16 residues. The germline V and J ends were trimmed by 5 bases and 5 bases, with 19 bases remaining between them. CDR3 nucleotide sequence: TGTGCCAGCAGTCGAAAGGTAGCGAGCTTACACAATGAGCAGTTCTTC. This encodes CASSRKVASLHNEQFF.

This clonotype turned up a few times. The DNA of the CDR3 is TGTGCCAGCAGCTTAGTATCCGGGCTAGCCAAAAACATTCAGTACTTC. This codes for CASSLVSGLAKNIQYF. This chain joins TRBV7-9 and TRBJ2-4; unclear D gene. Trimming removed 1 base from V and 0 bases from J, with 10 bases in between. The CDR3 covers 16 residues. Germline CDR1 and CDR2: SEHNR and FQNEAQ (reference sequence).

V usage is TRBV3-1 and J usage is TRBJ1-4, with TRBD1 matching over 7 bases. The CDR3 loop spans 15 amino acids. Per the germline V gene, CDR1 is LGHDT and CDR2 is YNNKEL (reference sequence). Trimming removed 1 base from V and 4 bases from J; junction bases left unmatched: 3. The CDR3 loop is CASSQGQGINEKLFF. CDR3 bases: TGTGCCAGCAGCCAAGGACAGGGCATTAATGAAAAACTGTTTTTT.

V gene TRBV4-2 combines with J gene TRBJ1-2, with D possibly TRBD1 on 5 matching bases. This CDR3 comprises 14 residues. The V end was cut by 0 bases, the J end by 4 bases, with 9 bases between. The germline gives CDR1 LGHNA, CDR2 YNFKEQ. CDR3 bases: TGTGCCAGCAGCCAAGAATCGGGGACCTATGGCTACACCTTC. As protein: CASSQESGTYGYTF.

V and J are TRBV2 and TRBJ1-1; D possibly corresponds to TRBD1 (5 bases). The CDR3 covers 13 residues. The ends were cut back, 10 bases at V and 3 bases at J, with 15 bases in the middle. Per the germline V gene, CDR1 is SNHLY and CDR2 is FYNNEI. The CDR3 nucleotides are TGTGCCACGGGGGGGAGGGAGGACACTGAAGCTTTCTTT. Amino acid sequence: CATGGREDTEAFF.

V usage is TRBV21-1 and J usage is TRBJ1-1; the table gives TRBD1 as D, unverified against the DNA. TRBV21-1 is designated a pseudogene. The CDR3 consists of 16 residues. CDR3 bases: TGTGCCAGCAGCCGAGGGGGGCCTTTGAGAGGCACTGAAGCTTTCTTT. The encoded protein is CASSRGGPLRGTEAFF.

The chain recombines TRBV10-2 with TRBJ1-6; D gene ambiguous. This CDR3 has 14 residues. Trimming cost V 3 bases and J 5 bases, with 8 bases left between them. Germline V gene data show CDR1 as WSHSY and CDR2 as SAAADI. The CDR3 bases are TGCGCCAGCAGTGAACAGAGAAATAATTCACCCCTCCACTTT. This encodes CASSEQRNNSPLHF.

This clonotype was recorded a few times. V and J are TRBV7-6 and TRBJ1-5; D gene uncertain. This CDR3 contains 15 residues. CDR1 SGHVS and CDR2 FNYEAQ come from the germline V gene. The V end was cut by 5 bases, the J end by 0 bases, with 11 bases between. This chain's CDR3 is CASSKGTLSNQPQHF. The CDR3 DNA follows: TGTGCCAGCAGCAAGGGAACCCTTAGCAATCAGCCCCAGCATTTT. Full variable domain (remainder filled in from reference TRBV7-6 and TRBJ1-5): GAGVSQSPRYKVTKRGQDVALRCDPISGHVSLYWYRQALGQGPEFLTYFNYEAQQDKSGLPNDRFSAERPEGSISTLTIQRTEQRDSAMYRCASSKGTLSNQPQHFGDGTRLSIL.

For the CDR3, the DNA is TGTGCCAGCAGCCAAGCGACAGCGGGTTCACCCCTCCACTTT. Protein product: CASSQATAGSPLHF. This chain links TRBV14 with TRBJ1-6; perhaps TRBD1 as D (5 bases). CDR1 is SGHDN and CDR2 is FVKESK in the germline V gene. Trimming cost V 1 base and J 9 bases, with 10 bases left between them. The CDR3 sequence is 14 residues long.